This TCR beta chain was recovered during a study of blood T cell repertoires in COVID-19. For the study at large: Collection of acute and convalescent COVID-19 samples took place in the United States, Italy and Spain. From T cells, B-cell-depleted T cells, or PBMCs came the material, which was cDNA or gDNA.

The ends lost 4 bases at V and 5 bases at J; junction bases unmatched: 2. Germline CDR1 is ENHRY and CDR2 is SYGVKD. This CDR3 has 13 amino acids. Original processing methods: Reference gene primer amplification gave estimated nucleated cell counts. Using immunoSEQ multiplex PCR, the repertoire was profiled, and TCRdb retains in-frame clones only, with some absent. V, J and clone size derive from that table, while D and trimming were established from the DNA sequence. This table has around 100,000 clones, nearly 90% appearing once. The receptor was derived from a man aged 50 to 60 in a cohort sampled during active COVID-19. Sequenced sample: peripheral blood. V and J are TRBV10-3 and TRBJ2-1, with TRBD1 identical over 7 bases. This CDR3 reads CAISGTGNNEQFF. The CDR3 DNA is TGTGCCATCAGTGGGACAGGAAACAATGAGCAGTTCTTC.